The T cell receptor beta chain described here comes from a study of T-cell reconstitution after alpha-beta-depleted transplantation in children. A TCRbeta library incorporating unique molecular identifiers was prepared. TCRdb fed the PCR reads into MiXCR, producing one record per CDR3 protein. The sample holds around 400,000 distinct CDR3 sequences; approximately 10% are singletons and the top ten take approximately 5%. The sequenced sample was PBMCs from the stem cell graft donor, obtained from the stem cell graft. The TCR sequence derives from a human donor who donated a stem cell graft to a child with acute myeloid leukemia.

CDR3 sequence (DNA): TGTGCCAGCAGCCCTGGCCGGACAGGGGGCAATGAGCAGTTCTTC. Translation: CASSPGRTGGNEQFF. This chain uses TRBV11-2 with TRBJ2-1, with TRBD1 identical over 10 bases. V shed 5 bases and J 6 bases; nucleotides not matched to a gene: 7. Looked up from germline, CDR1 is SGHAT and CDR2 is FQNNGV. The CDR3 totals 15 residues.